One and the same sample provided the 8 T cell receptor beta chains below, sequenced in a study of blood T cells in healthy people across ages. A second PCR, run for roughly 7 to 12 cycles, used a sample-barcoded 5' primer plus a J-beta primer mix. MiXCR, applied by TCRdb to the 5' RACE reads, yields one record per CDR3 protein. The table lists under 1,100,000 distinct CDR3 sequences, under 30% of them singletons. The sample was also reused in another study, on T cells of mothers and their children.

The sample comprised blood. The receptor source for this set is a girl under 10 years old in good health.

The chain uses TRBV12-3 or TRBV12-4 and TRBJ2-3; D remains unclear. V was trimmed by 3 bases and J by 1 base, leaving 11 bases between them. This CDR3 region has 15 residues. In DNA, the CDR3 is TGTGCCAGCAGTTTCAGACCCCCGGGCACAGATACGCAGTATTTT. This translates into CASSFRPPGTDTQYF.

This clonotype has just a few counts. V gene TRBV6-6 combines with J gene TRBJ1-1; possible D gene TRBD1, 5 bases. CDR1 is MNHNY and CDR2 is SVGAGI in the germline V gene (reference sequence). The CDR3 contains 16 residues. V dropped 1 base and J dropped 1 base, with 13 bases sitting between them. The CDR3: CASSYWGVVQNTEAFF. The CDR3 DNA is TGTGCCAGCAGTTACTGGGGGGTGGTTCAGAACACTGAAGCTTTCTTT.

The chain's CDR3 is CASCAGARDTQYF. The CDR3 DNA follows: TGTGCCAGCTGTGCGGGAGCTAGAGATACGCAGTATTTT. This sequence joins TRBV27 and TRBJ2-3; the match to TRBD2 covers 7 bases. CDR1 and CDR2 (germline): MNHEY, SMNVEV (reference sequence). This CDR3 comprises 13 residues. V lost 8 bases to trimming and J lost 5 bases; unmatched junction nucleotides: 7.

The V and J genes are TRBV6-1 and TRBJ2-5, with TRBD2 identical over 11 bases. V was clipped by 5 bases and J by 5 bases; unmatched bases: 10. This CDR3 has 16 amino acids. Germline loops: CDR1 MNHNS, CDR2 SASEGT. The CDR3 sequence is CASSPLAGDRLETQYF. The CDR3 DNA is TGTGCCAGCAGTCCACTAGCGGGAGATAGGTTGGAGACCCAGTACTTC.

CDR3 amino acids: CASSQGTETDTQYF. CDR3 nucleotide sequence: TGCGCCAGCAGCCAAGGTACGGAGACAGATACGCAGTATTTT. The rearrangement uses TRBV4-3 and TRBJ2-3; no definite D call. CDR1 LGHNA and CDR2 YSLEER come from the germline V gene. Trimming stripped 1 base from V and 3 bases from J, with 8 bases between. This CDR3 is 14 amino acids long.

The table lists this clonotype with a few counts. The genes are TRBV29-1 and TRBJ2-4; D uncertain. This CDR3 is built from 11 residues. The V gene lost 4 bases and the J gene lost 7 bases, with 8 bases spanning the gap. Germline CDR1 is SQVTM and CDR2 is ANQGSEA. CDR3: CSVALGNIQYF. CDR3 nucleotides: TGCAGCGTTGCCCTCGGGAACATTCAGTACTTC. Based on the CDR3 plus reference TRBV29-1 and TRBJ2-4, the full variable domain is SAVISQKPSRDICQRGTSLTIQCQVDSQVTMMFWYRQQPGQSLTLIATANQGSEATYESGFVIDKFPISRPNLTFSTLTVSNMSPEDSSIYLCSVALGNIQYFGAGTRLSVL.

V and J are TRBV7-6 and TRBJ2-5, with 7 bases identical to TRBD1. Gene TRBJ2-7 matches the end of the DNA better, so the J call may be wrong. The V gene's germline CDR1 is SGHVS and CDR2 FNYEAQ. The CDR3 has 15 amino acids. CDR3 protein: CASSLSAGTAYEQYF. The CDR3 DNA reads TGTGCCAGCAGCCTCTCAGCCGGGACAGCCTACGAGCAGTACTTC.

This clonotype was picked up a small number of times. The genes are TRBV9 and TRBJ2-5; 8 bases fit TRBD1. The end of the DNA is better explained by TRBJ2-7, so the J call may be wrong. The length of the CDR3 is 16 residues. The germline CDR1 and CDR2 sequences are SGDLS and YYNGEE. CDR3 coding DNA: TGTGCCAGCAGCGTAGACCCCAGGGGGCTCCCCTACGAGCAGTACTTC. Residues: CASSVDPRGLPYEQYF.